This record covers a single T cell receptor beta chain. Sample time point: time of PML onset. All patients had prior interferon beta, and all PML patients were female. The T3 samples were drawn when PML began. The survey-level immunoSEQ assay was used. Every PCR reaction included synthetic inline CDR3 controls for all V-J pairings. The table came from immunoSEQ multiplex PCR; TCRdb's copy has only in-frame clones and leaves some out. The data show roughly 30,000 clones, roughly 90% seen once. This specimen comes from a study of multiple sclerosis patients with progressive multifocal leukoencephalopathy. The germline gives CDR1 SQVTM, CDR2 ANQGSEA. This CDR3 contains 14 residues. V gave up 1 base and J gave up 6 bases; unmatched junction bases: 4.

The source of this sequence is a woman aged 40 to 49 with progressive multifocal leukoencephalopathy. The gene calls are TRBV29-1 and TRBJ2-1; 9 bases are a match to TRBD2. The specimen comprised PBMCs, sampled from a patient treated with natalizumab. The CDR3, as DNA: TGCAGCGTTGAAGTAGCGGGAGTAGGCAATGAGCAGTTCTTC. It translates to CSVEVAGVGNEQFF.